A selection of T cell receptor beta chains follows, all from one sample in a study of CD8 T cells in ankylosing spondylitis. TCRdb re-analysed the 5' RACE reads in MiXCR, keeping a single row per CDR3 protein. The sample consists of hundreds of thousands of distinct CDR3 sequences, 20% to 25% of them appearing once. Material: blood, either unsorted or a sorted T cell fraction (not recorded which). The receptors come from a male donor with ankylosing spondylitis or in good health (not recorded which). CDR3s include the opening cysteine and the closing phenylalanine or tryptophan. The D gene is left open where the match is weak. For some rows the clone size is stated as once, few or many, or as a class when expanded; others skip it.

CDR3 DNA: TGCGCCAGCAGGGTGGACCGGAATCAAGAGACCCAGTACTTC
CDR3 protein: CASRVDRNQETQYF
clone size: many
D gene: NA
V gene: TRBV5-1
J gene: TRBJ2-5

CDR3 DNA: TGTGCCAGCATCCCGACAGGGGGCTATGGCTACACCTTC
CDR3 protein: CASIPTGGYGYTF
clone size: few
D gene: TRBD1
V gene: TRBV12-3/TRBV12-4
J gene: TRBJ1-2

CDR3 DNA: TGTGCCAGCAGCGGTGGGATTGAGCAGTTCTTC
CDR3 protein: CASSGGIEQFF
clone size: NA
D gene: NA
V gene: TRBV25-1
J gene: TRBJ2-1

CDR3 DNA: TGCAGCGTTGAGGATCGGGAGCAAGAGACCCAGTACTTC
CDR3 protein: CSVEDREQETQYF
clone size: few
D gene: NA
V gene: TRBV29-1
J gene: TRBJ2-5

CDR3 DNA: TGTGCCAGCAGTGAAATCGGCCCGGCGGCCACCAAAAACATTCAGTACTTC
CDR3 protein: CASSEIGPAATKNIQYF
clone size: NA
D gene: NA
V gene: TRBV2
J gene: TRBJ2-4

CDR3 DNA: TGCAGTGCTAGAGTACTCCGGGCGGGTGGCTACACCTTC
CDR3 protein: CSARVLRAGGYTF
clone size: NA
D gene: NA
V gene: TRBV20-1
J gene: TRBJ1-2

CDR3 DNA: TGCAGTGCACCCAATTTAGCGGGTCTCACAGATACGCAGTATTTT
CDR3 protein: CSAPNLAGLTDTQYF
clone size: few
D gene: TRBD2
V gene: TRBV20-1
J gene: TRBJ2-3

CDR3 DNA: TGTGCCAGCAGCCCCCCAGGGACAGCCCTAGACACAGATACGCAGTATTTT
CDR3 protein: CASSPPGTALDTDTQYF
clone size: few
D gene: TRBD1
V gene: TRBV11-2
J gene: TRBJ2-3

CDR3 DNA: TGTGCCAGCAGCCTGCCGGGACAGGGGGCCCCCGAGCAGTACTTC
CDR3 protein: CASSLPGQGAPEQYF
clone size: NA
D gene: TRBD1
V gene: TRBV7-8
J gene: TRBJ2-7

CDR3 DNA: TGTGCCAGCAGCTCCCTCGGGACAGACTACGAGCAGTACTTC
CDR3 protein: CASSSLGTDYEQYF
clone size: NA
D gene: TRBD1
V gene: TRBV7-9
J gene: TRBJ2-7

CDR3 DNA: TGTGCCAGCAGCTTGGGATCAGGGACGGGACAGTACTTC
CDR3 protein: CASSLGSGTGQYF
clone size: few
D gene: NA
V gene: TRBV5-6
J gene: TRBJ2-7

CDR3 DNA: TGTGCCAGCAGATCCTATTCAGGGGGCAGCGAGCAGTACTTC
CDR3 protein: CASRSYSGGSEQYF
clone size: NA
D gene: TRBD1
V gene: TRBV28
J gene: TRBJ2-7

CDR3 DNA: TGTGCCAGTAGTAGTAGAGAATATAGCAATCAGCCCCAGCATTTT
CDR3 protein: CASSSREYSNQPQHF
clone size: NA
D gene: NA
V gene: TRBV19
J gene: TRBJ1-5

CDR3 DNA: TGTGCCAGCAGTTTCGTTTCAGGATACCCCTACAATGAGCAGTTCTTC
CDR3 protein: CASSFVSGYPYNEQFF
clone size: NA
D gene: NA
V gene: TRBV28
J gene: TRBJ2-1

CDR3 DNA: TGTGCCATCACCCGGTACCTTTCGGGAGACGAGCAGTACTTC
CDR3 protein: CAITRYLSGDEQYF
clone size: few
D gene: NA
V gene: TRBV10-3
J gene: TRBJ2-7

CDR3 DNA: TGTGCCACCAGGACAGGGACTGGGGCCAACGTCCTGACTTTC
CDR3 protein: CATRTGTGANVLTF
clone size: NA
D gene: TRBD1
V gene: TRBV7-9
J gene: TRBJ2-6

CDR3 DNA: TGTGCCAGCAGTTTAGGAACGGGGATCGGGGAGCTGTTTTTT
CDR3 protein: CASSLGTGIGELFF
clone size: once
D gene: NA
V gene: TRBV12-3/TRBV12-4
J gene: TRBJ2-2

CDR3 DNA: TGTGCCAGCAGCCTGGCAGGCCAGGTACAGACCCAGTACTTC
CDR3 protein: CASSLAGQVQTQYF
clone size: NA
D gene: NA
V gene: TRBV5-6
J gene: TRBJ2-5

CDR3 DNA: TGTGCCAGCAGGCACACAGGGTCCCCTTATAATTCACCCCTCCACTTT
CDR3 protein: CASRHTGSPYNSPLHF
clone size: NA
D gene: NA
V gene: TRBV11-2
J gene: TRBJ1-6

CDR3 DNA: TGTGCCAGCAGCTTCTCCAAATGGGACACAGATACGCAGTATTTT
CDR3 protein: CASSFSKWDTDTQYF
clone size: NA
D gene: NA
V gene: TRBV7-8
J gene: TRBJ2-3

CDR3 DNA: TGCAGTGCTGTCCCCAACGGGAATGAGCAGTTCTTC
CDR3 protein: CSAVPNGNEQFF
clone size: NA
D gene: NA
V gene: TRBV20-1
J gene: TRBJ2-1

CDR3 DNA: TGTGCCAGCAGTTTTAAGGGGGGCCCGGGGGGCCAAGAGACCCAGTACTTC
CDR3 protein: CASSFKGGPGGQETQYF
clone size: NA
D gene: NA
V gene: TRBV27
J gene: TRBJ2-5

CDR3 DNA: TGTGCCAGCAGTGAAGGTCCGACTTACACCTACGAGCAGTACTTC
CDR3 protein: CASSEGPTYTYEQYF
clone size: few
D gene: NA
V gene: TRBV2
J gene: TRBJ2-7

CDR3 DNA: TGTGCCAGCATCGGATGGCAGCACAATGAGCAGTTCTTC
CDR3 protein: CASIGWQHNEQFF
clone size: few
D gene: NA
V gene: TRBV12-3/TRBV12-4
J gene: TRBJ2-1

CDR3 DNA: TGTGCCAGTAGGAGGGGGAGCGGGGAGCTGTTTTTT
CDR3 protein: CASRRGSGELFF
clone size: few
D gene: NA
V gene: TRBV19
J gene: TRBJ2-2

CDR3 DNA: TGTGCCAGCATACAGGGGGAATGGCGGGGGCCATTCTCCTACAATGAGCAGTTCTTC
CDR3 protein: CASIQGEWRGPFSYNEQFF
clone size: NA
D gene: NA
V gene: TRBV11-2
J gene: TRBJ2-1

CDR3 DNA: TGCAGTGCCACTAACCCCGAGCATGAGCAGTTCTTC
CDR3 protein: CSATNPEHEQFF
clone size: NA
D gene: NA
V gene: TRBV20-1
J gene: TRBJ2-1

CDR3 DNA: TGCAGTGCTAGGGTAGAGAGCGTTGGGACTAGCGGCGCCGAGCAGTACTTC
CDR3 protein: CSARVESVGTSGAEQYF
clone size: NA
D gene: TRBD2
V gene: TRBV20-1
J gene: TRBJ2-7

CDR3 DNA: TGCGCCAGCAAGGAAACGGGGGCGCCCGATAATGAGCAGTTCTTC
CDR3 protein: CASKETGAPDNEQFF
clone size: NA
D gene: NA
V gene: TRBV4-1
J gene: TRBJ2-1

CDR3 DNA: TGTGCCTGGAGTAAAACGGACAGAACCTACGAGCAGTACTTC
CDR3 protein: CAWSKTDRTYEQYF
clone size: NA
D gene: NA
V gene: TRBV30
J gene: TRBJ2-7

CDR3 DNA: TGCGCCAGCAGCCTAGTGGACAGGTGGATCGGGGAGCTGTTTTTT
CDR3 protein: CASSLVDRWIGELFF
clone size: NA
D gene: TRBD1
V gene: TRBV4-1
J gene: TRBJ2-2

CDR3 DNA: TGTGCCACCAGCTTCCAGTCCAACACCGGGGAGCTGTTTTTT
CDR3 protein: CATSFQSNTGELFF
clone size: NA
D gene: NA
V gene: TRBV15
J gene: TRBJ2-2

CDR3 DNA: TGTGCCAGCAGCTTCGTGGTCGGGAAACAAGAGACCCAGTACTTC
CDR3 protein: CASSFVVGKQETQYF
clone size: NA
D gene: NA
V gene: TRBV7-6
J gene: TRBJ2-5